Here is one T cell receptor (beta chain) with its context. Antigen: not known. The source of the sample is a study of graft-versus-host responses after intestinal transplantation. Across the study: Recipients underwent multivisceral, liver-intestinal, or isolated intestinal transplants. Study results and limitations: Maximum circulating GvH clone levels tracked with early post-transplant HvG decreases. Elevated graft-versus-host to host-versus-graft clonal ratios in allografts were recorded for patients with graft-donor T cell macrochimerism. In recipient marrow, GvH clones were found, and some appeared first in ileum or blood.

Clones were sequenced by immunoSEQ multiplex PCR, and TCRdb holds only the in-frame ones, with some missing. The data show just under 65,000 clones, roughly 90% seen once. This TCR derives from a human donor who was the organ donor for an intestinal transplant. The sample here was unstimulated CD8+ T cells sorted from spleen or lymph node cells, taken before transplant.

CDR3 sequence: CASSTKVGQGAWGTGELFF. The CDR3 nucleotides are TGTGCCAGCAGTACTAAAGTCGGACAGGGGGCGTGGGGCACCGGGGAGCTGTTTTTT. The chain is built from TRBV27 and TRBJ2-2, with TRBD1 identical over 11 bases. Germline V CDR1 and CDR2: MNHEY, SMNVEV (reference sequence). V lost 5 bases and J lost 4; bases outside the gene matches: 15. This CDR3 is 19 amino acids long.